The 27 T cell receptor beta chains given below trace back to one sample, sequenced in a study of blood T cell repertoires in COVID-19. TCRdb's table, derived via immunoSEQ multiplex PCR, lists solely in-frame clones and lacks some. The table has 63,000 or so clones, roughly 80% seen once; the top ten hold 35% to 45%. The sample consisted of peripheral blood. Receptor source: a human donor in a cohort sampled during active COVID-19.

This rearrangement joins TRBV6-5 to TRBJ1-1; D is perhaps TRBD1 (5 bases). The CDR3 length is 15 residues. The V and J ends lost 2 bases and 4 bases respectively, with 14 bases between them. Germline V CDR1 and CDR2: MNHEY, SVGAGI. This CDR3 is CASSYNLGRGTEAFF. CDR3 DNA: TGTGCCAGCAGTTACAATTTGGGAAGGGGCACTGAAGCTTTCTTT.

The chain's CDR3 is CASKVDSRNEKLFF. CDR3 in DNA: TGTGCCAGCAAGGTAGACAGCAGAAATGAAAAACTGTTTTTT. J is TRBJ1-4 and V is TRBV2; weak D call: TRBD1 (5 bases). The V gene's germline CDR1 is SNHLY and CDR2 FYNNEI. The length of the CDR3 is 14 residues. Trimming shortened V by 7 bases and J by 5 bases, and 14 bases separated the two germline ends.

The rearrangement uses TRBV27 and TRBJ1-5; no definite D call. The CDR3 is 15 residues long. The germline V gene encodes CDR1 MNHEY and CDR2 SMNVEV (reference sequence). Trimming removed 2 bases at V and 1 base at J, with 9 bases between. CDR3 residues: CASSLRGRSNQPQHF. In DNA, the CDR3 is TGTGCCAGCAGTTTACGAGGGAGAAGCAATCAGCCCCAGCATTTT.

The chain links TRBV5-4 to TRBJ1-1; 8 bases line up with TRBD1. The CDR3 covers 16 residues. V trimming: 4 bases; J trimming: 6 bases; junction bases outside the gene matches: 14. CDR1 is SGHNT, CDR2 YYREEE, per germline (reference sequence). The CDR3 nucleotides read TGTGCCAGCAGCCCACGCTTGACAGGGGAGTATCCTGAAGCTTTCTTT. The encoded protein is CASSPRLTGEYPEAFF.

This chain links TRBV7-2 with TRBJ1-1; D is perhaps TRBD1 (6 bases). CDR1 is SGHTA, CDR2 FQGNSA, per germline. V lost 5 bases, J lost 8 bases, and 15 bases lay in between. The CDR3 has 13 amino acids. The CDR3, as DNA: TGTGCCAGCAGCCCCAGGGGCCCCTTGGAAGCTTTCTTT. This gives the protein CASSPRGPLEAFF. Full variable domain (missing parts from reference TRBV7-2 and TRBJ1-1): GAGVSQSPSNKVTEKGKDVELRCDPISGHTALYWYRQSLGQGLEFLIYFQGNSAPDKSGLPSDRFSAERTGGSVSTLTIQRTQQEDSAVYLCASSPRGPLEAFFGQGTRLTVV.

The chain links TRBV5-1 to TRBJ2-5; TRBD2 is a possible D gene (5 bases). Germline loops: CDR1 SGHRS, CDR2 YFSETQ. This CDR3 has 14 residues. The V end was cut by 1 base, the J end by 5 bases, with 12 bases between. The CDR3 nucleotides read TGCGCCAGCAGCTTGAGGGTAGCGTCGGAGACCCAGTACTTC. It specifies CASSLRVASETQYF.

V gene TRBV18 combines with J gene TRBJ1-4; D remains ambiguous. Per germline, CDR1 KGHSH and CDR2 LQKENI. This CDR3 region has 14 residues. Trimming removed 4 bases from V and 0 bases from J, with 6 bases in between. DNA for the CDR3: TGTGCCAGCTCACGGGCTGCAACTAATGAAAAACTGTTTTTT. It yields the protein CASSRAATNEKLFF.

In its sample, this clone was seen once. The rearrangement uses TRBV30 and TRBJ1-1; D might be TRBD1 (5 bases). Germline V gene lookup returns CDR1 GTSNPN and CDR2 SVGIG (reference sequence). There are 13 residues in the CDR3. V was shortened by 3 bases and J by 5 bases, with 13 bases between the two germline ends. The CDR3 nucleotides are TGTGCCTGGAGAAGGGGTGGGAGGACTGAAGCTTTCTTT. It specifies CAWRRGGRTEAFF.

The chain links TRBV7-2 to TRBJ1-5; TRBD1 is a possible D gene (6 bases). With 5 bases removed from V and 7 bases from J, the gap between germline ends came to 18 bases. Germline CDR1 and CDR2: SGHTA and FQGNSA. The CDR3 sequence is 15 residues long. This chain's CDR3 is CASSKSGEQVQPQHF. As DNA, the CDR3 is TGTGCCAGCAGCAAATCAGGGGAACAGGTACAGCCCCAGCATTTT.

The chain links TRBV7-2 to TRBJ2-7; D call uncertain. The CDR3 extends over 14 amino acids. Per germline, CDR1 SGHTA and CDR2 FQGNSA. The germline V and J ends were trimmed by 5 bases and 4 bases, with 15 bases remaining between them. CDR3 region: CASSHIVGFYEQYF. The CDR3 DNA sequence: TGTGCCAGCAGCCATATCGTCGGTTTTTACGAGCAGTACTTC.

The rearrangement joins TRBV7-3 to TRBJ2-7; D is uncertain. CDR1 SGHTA and CDR2 FQGTGA come from the germline V gene. The CDR3 totals 15 residues. The germline V and J ends were trimmed by 0 bases and 5 bases, with 14 bases remaining between them. The CDR3 is CASSLTSGIGHEQYF. Written as DNA, the CDR3 is TGTGCCAGCAGCTTAACGTCGGGTATCGGCCACGAGCAGTACTTC.

The rearrangement uses TRBV5-1 and TRBJ2-2, with a possible D match to TRBD1 (6 bases). Germline V CDR1 and CDR2: SGHRS, YFSETQ. V lost 1 base, J lost 0 bases, and 13 bases lay in between. This CDR3 is 17 amino acids long. CDR3 nucleotide sequence: TGCGCCAGCAGCTTGACCCCAGGGGCCTCGAACACCGGGGAGCTGTTTTTT. It translates to CASSLTPGASNTGELFF.

This chain links TRBV2 with TRBJ1-6; 7 bases are shared with TRBD1. The CDR3 consists of 18 residues. Germline V gene sequence: CDR1 SNHLY, CDR2 FYNNEI. The ends lost 6 bases at V and 0 bases at J; junction bases unmatched: 11. The CDR3, as DNA: TGTGCCAGCAGGTACCACAGGGGATTCAGCTCCTATAATTCACCCCTCCACTTT. Encoded protein: CASRYHRGFSSYNSPLHF.

This clone was found a few times. V gene TRBV5-1 combines with J gene TRBJ2-7; D is unclear. Germline assignment: CDR1 SGHRS and CDR2 YFSETQ. Trimming took off 2 bases at V and 0 bases at J, with 6 bases between the two ends. CDR3 length equals 13 residues. CDR3 in DNA: TGCGCCAGCAGCTTCGTCAGCTCCTACGAGCAGTACTTC. Translating it yields CASSFVSSYEQYF.

This clone has more than one count but fewer than ten. The chain couples TRBV5-6 to TRBJ1-6, with 8 bases that match TRBD1. The CDR3 runs to 15 residues. Germline V gene sequence: CDR1 SGHDT, CDR2 YYEEEE. V trimming: 2 bases; J trimming: 8 bases; junction bases outside the gene matches: 6. The CDR3 DNA is TGTGCCAGCAGCTTCGCGACAGGGGTGGATTCACCCCTCCACTTT. Translated, it gives CASSFATGVDSPLHF.

The chain joins TRBV18 to TRBJ2-6, with 7 nucleotides matching TRBD1. The CDR3 covers 18 residues. V was pared by 3 bases and J by 0 bases, with 8 bases of the junction left unmatched. Germline V gives CDR1 KGHSH, CDR2 LQKENI. The CDR3 nucleotides are TGTGCCAGCTCACCCTCGACAGGGTCCCGCTCTGGGGCCAACGTCCTGACTTTC. It encodes CASSPSTGSRSGANVLTF.

The genes are TRBV7-3 and TRBJ1-6, with 7 nucleotides matching TRBD1. V lost 2 bases and J lost 9; bases outside the gene matches: 1. CDR1 is SGHTA and CDR2 is FQGTGA in the germline V gene. CDR3 length: 13 residues. The CDR3 DNA sequence: TGTGCCAGCAGCTTACAGGGGGGTTCACCCCTCCACTTT. It yields the protein CASSLQGGSPLHF.

V is TRBV7-9 and J is TRBJ1-6; 7 bases are a match to TRBD1. The CDR3 loop spans 15 amino acids. J lost 7 bases, V lost 5 bases, and 8 bases had no gene match. Germline CDR1 reads SEHNR; CDR2 reads FQNEAQ (reference sequence). CDR3 sequence reads: CASSPLTGYNSPLHF. As DNA, the CDR3 is TGTGCCAGCAGCCCCCTGACAGGGTACAATTCACCCCTCCACTTT.

This chain connects TRBV9 to TRBJ2-2; 8 bases align to TRBD2. The junction had 20 bases not matched to a gene; V was cut back by 5 bases and J by 5 bases. Germline CDR1 is SGDLS and CDR2 is YYNGEE. The CDR3 loop spans 19 amino acids. The CDR3 region is CASSPPPWYSGVSTGELFF. The CDR3 DNA reads TGTGCCAGCAGTCCGCCCCCGTGGTATAGCGGGGTGTCGACCGGGGAGCTGTTTTTT.

The chain has TRBV7-9 and TRBJ2-5, with TRBD2 identical over 9 bases. The trim removed 5 bases at V and 7 bases at J, leaving 17 bases unmatched. The germline CDR1 and CDR2 sequences are SEHNR and FQNEAQ (reference sequence). The CDR3 runs to 17 residues. The CDR3, as DNA: TGTGCCAGCAGCACCCGCTTAGGTAGCGGGGGATTGGTGACCCAGTACTTC. Translation gives CASSTRLGSGGLVTQYF.

The gene calls are TRBV29-1 and TRBJ2-1; 13 bases fit TRBD2. The junction had 4 bases not matched to a gene; V was cut back by 4 bases and J by 7 bases. This CDR3 contains 14 residues. In germline, CDR1 is SQVTM, CDR2 ANQGSEA. CDR3 DNA sequence: TGCAGCGTTGGAAGACTAGCGGGGGGAAATGAGCAGTTCTTC. Translation: CSVGRLAGGNEQFF.

The chain carries TRBV7-3 and TRBJ2-3, with 8 bases identical to TRBD2. The CDR3 is 16 residues long. Germline lookup yields CDR1 SGHTA and CDR2 FQGTGA. V was pared by 5 bases and J by 6 bases, with 13 bases of the junction left unmatched. Written as DNA, the CDR3 is TGTGCCAGCAGCGCCCAGCCGGGACTAGGGGGGGATACGCAGTATTTT. This sequence encodes CASSAQPGLGGDTQYF.

V is TRBV5-1 and J is TRBJ1-4; D gene uncertain. Germline V CDR1 and CDR2: SGHRS, YFSETQ. The CDR3 runs to 17 residues. Trimming removed 2 bases at V and 0 bases at J, with 14 bases between. The CDR3 bases are TGCGCCAGCAGCTTAGGAGGGATGGTAGCAACTAATGAAAAACTGTTTTTT. It yields the protein CASSLGGMVATNEKLFF.

The chain links TRBV4-1 to TRBJ2-7; 16 nucleotides agree with TRBD2. V shed 3 bases and J 2 bases; nucleotides not matched to a gene: 4. Per the germline V gene, CDR1 is MGHRA and CDR2 is YSYEKL. The CDR3 extends over 17 amino acids. The CDR3 DNA sequence: TGCGCCAGCAGCCAGGCCGGGACTAGCGGGGGGGCCTACGAGCAGTACTTC. It yields the protein CASSQAGTSGGAYEQYF.

This chain joins TRBV7-3 and TRBJ1-2; tentative D call: TRBD1 (6 bases). Trimming removed 2 bases from V and 2 bases from J, with 9 bases in between. Germline V gene data show CDR1 as SGHTA and CDR2 as FQGTGA. This CDR3 contains 14 residues. The CDR3 reads CASSLGQGNYGYTF. CDR3 sequence (DNA): TGTGCCAGCAGCTTAGGGCAGGGGAACTATGGCTACACCTTC.

The chain recombines TRBV18 with TRBJ2-3, with 7 bases matching TRBD1. V was clipped by 0 bases and J by 0 bases; unmatched bases: 3. The CDR3 length is 16 residues. From germline, CDR1 is KGHSH and CDR2 LQKENI. As DNA, the CDR3 is TGTGCCAGCTCACCACCTAACAGGGGAAGCACAGATACGCAGTATTTT. Protein product: CASSPPNRGSTDTQYF.

The rearrangement joins TRBV19 to TRBJ1-4; 9 bases agree with TRBD1. This CDR3 region has 15 residues. The ends lost 5 bases at V and 5 bases at J; junction bases unmatched: 6. CDR1 is LNHDA and CDR2 is SQIVND in the germline V gene (reference sequence). The CDR3 here is CASSDQQGANEKLFF. In DNA, the CDR3 is TGTGCCAGTAGTGACCAACAGGGGGCGAATGAAAAACTGTTTTTT.